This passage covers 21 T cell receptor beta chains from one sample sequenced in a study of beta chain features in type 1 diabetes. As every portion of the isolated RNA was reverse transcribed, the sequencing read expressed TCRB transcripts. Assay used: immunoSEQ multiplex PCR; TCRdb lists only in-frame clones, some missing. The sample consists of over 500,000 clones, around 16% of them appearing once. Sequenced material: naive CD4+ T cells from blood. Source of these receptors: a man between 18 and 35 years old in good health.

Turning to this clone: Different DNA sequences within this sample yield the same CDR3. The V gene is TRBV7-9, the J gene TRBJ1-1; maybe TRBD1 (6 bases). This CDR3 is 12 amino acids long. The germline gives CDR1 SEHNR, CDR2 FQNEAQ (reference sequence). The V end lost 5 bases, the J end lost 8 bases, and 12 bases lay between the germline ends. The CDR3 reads CASSRGQGEAFF. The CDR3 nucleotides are TGTGCCAGCAGCCGGGGGCAGGGAGAAGCTTTCTTT. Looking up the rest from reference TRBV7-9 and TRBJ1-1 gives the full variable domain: DTGVSQNPRHKITKRGQNVTFRCDPISEHNRLYWYRQTLGQGPEFLTYFQNEAQLEKSRLLSDRFSAERPKGSFSTLEIQRTEQGDSAMYLCASSRGQGEAFFGQGTRLTVV.

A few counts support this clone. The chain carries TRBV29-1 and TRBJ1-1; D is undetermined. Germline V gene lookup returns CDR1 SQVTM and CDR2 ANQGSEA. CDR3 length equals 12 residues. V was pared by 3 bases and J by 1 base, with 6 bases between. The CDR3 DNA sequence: TGCAGCGTTGATTCGGCGAACACTGAAGCTTTCTTT. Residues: CSVDSANTEAFF. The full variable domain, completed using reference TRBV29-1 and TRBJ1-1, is SAVISQKPSRDICQRGTSLTIQCQVDSQVTMMFWYRQQPGQSLTLIATANQGSEATYESGFVIDKFPISRPNLTFSTLTVSNMSPEDSSIYLCSVDSANTEAFFGQGTRLTVV.

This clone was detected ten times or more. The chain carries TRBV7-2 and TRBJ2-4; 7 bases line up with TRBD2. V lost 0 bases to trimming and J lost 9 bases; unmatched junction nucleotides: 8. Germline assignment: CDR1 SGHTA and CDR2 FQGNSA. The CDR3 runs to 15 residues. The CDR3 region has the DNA TGTGCCAGCAGCTTAGCCCGCGGACTAGTCTTCATTCAGTACTTC. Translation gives CASSLARGLVFIQYF.

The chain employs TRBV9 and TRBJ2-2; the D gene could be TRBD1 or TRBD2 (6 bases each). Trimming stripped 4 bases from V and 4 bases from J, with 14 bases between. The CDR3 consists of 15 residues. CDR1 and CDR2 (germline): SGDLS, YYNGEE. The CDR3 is CASSLVRGGTGELFF. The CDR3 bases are TGTGCCAGCAGCTTGGTCAGGGGAGGCACCGGGGAGCTGTTTTTT.

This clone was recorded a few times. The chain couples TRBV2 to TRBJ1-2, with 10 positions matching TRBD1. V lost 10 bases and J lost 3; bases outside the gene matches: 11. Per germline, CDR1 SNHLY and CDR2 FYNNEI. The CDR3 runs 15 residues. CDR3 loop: CATRQGANSDYGYTF. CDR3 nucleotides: TGTGCCACCAGACAGGGGGCGAATTCAGACTATGGCTACACCTTC.

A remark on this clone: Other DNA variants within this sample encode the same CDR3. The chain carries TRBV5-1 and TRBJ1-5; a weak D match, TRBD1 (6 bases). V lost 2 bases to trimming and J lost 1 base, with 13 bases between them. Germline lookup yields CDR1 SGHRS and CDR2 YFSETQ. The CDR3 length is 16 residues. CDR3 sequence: CASSLTGTGSNQPQHF. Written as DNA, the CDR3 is TGCGCCAGCAGCTTAACAGGGACGGGCAGCAATCAGCCCCAGCATTTT.

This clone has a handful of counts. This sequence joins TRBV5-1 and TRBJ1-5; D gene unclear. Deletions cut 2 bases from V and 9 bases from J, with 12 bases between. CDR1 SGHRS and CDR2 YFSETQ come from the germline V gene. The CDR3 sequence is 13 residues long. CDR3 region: CASSFGGEGPQHF. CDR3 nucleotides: TGCGCCAGCAGCTTTGGTGGGGAGGGGCCCCAGCATTTT. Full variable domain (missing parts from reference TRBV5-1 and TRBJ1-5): KAGVTQTPRYLIKTRGQQVTLSCSPISGHRSVSWYQQTPGQGLQFLFEYFSETQRNKGNFPGRFSGRQFSNSRSEMNVSTLELGDSALYLCASSFGGEGPQHFGDGTRLSIL.

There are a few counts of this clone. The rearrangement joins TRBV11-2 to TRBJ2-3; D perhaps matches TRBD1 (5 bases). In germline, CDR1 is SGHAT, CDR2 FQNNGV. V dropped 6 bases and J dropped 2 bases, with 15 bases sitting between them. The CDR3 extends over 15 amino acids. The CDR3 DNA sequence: TGTGCCAGCAGACCACCAGGGCTCCCCACAGATACGCAGTATTTT. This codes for CASRPPGLPTDTQYF.

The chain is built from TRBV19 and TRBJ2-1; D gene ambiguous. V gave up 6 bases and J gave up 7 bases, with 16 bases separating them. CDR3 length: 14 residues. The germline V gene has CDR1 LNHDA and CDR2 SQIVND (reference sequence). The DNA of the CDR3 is TGTGCCAGTAGATCCCGTCTTGGTAAGAATGAGCAGTTCTTC. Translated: CASRSRLGKNEQFF.

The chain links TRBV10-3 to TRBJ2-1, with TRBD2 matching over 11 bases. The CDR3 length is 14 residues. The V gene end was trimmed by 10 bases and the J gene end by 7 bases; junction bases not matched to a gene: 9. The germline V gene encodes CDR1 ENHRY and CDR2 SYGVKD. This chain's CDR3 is CATFSGGAWNEQFF. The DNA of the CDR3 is TGTGCCACTTTTAGCGGGGGGGCTTGGAATGAGCAGTTCTTC.

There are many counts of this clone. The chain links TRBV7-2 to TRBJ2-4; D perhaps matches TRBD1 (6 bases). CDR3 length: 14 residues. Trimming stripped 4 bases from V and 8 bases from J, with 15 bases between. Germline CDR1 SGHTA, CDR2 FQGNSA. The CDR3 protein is CASSSTSDSDIQYF. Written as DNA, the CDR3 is TGTGCCAGCAGCTCTACCTCGGACAGCGACATTCAGTACTTC.

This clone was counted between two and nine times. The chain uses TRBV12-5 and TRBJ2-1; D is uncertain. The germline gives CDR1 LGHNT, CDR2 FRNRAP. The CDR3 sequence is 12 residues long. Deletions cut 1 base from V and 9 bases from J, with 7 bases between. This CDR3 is CASGLAGGEQFF. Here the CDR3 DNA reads TGTGCTAGTGGTTTGGCAGGTGGTGAGCAGTTCTTC.

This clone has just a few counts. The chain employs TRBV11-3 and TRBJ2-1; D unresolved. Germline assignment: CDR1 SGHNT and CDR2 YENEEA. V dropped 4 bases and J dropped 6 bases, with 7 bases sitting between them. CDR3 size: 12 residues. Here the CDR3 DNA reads TGTGCCAGCAGCTCCGATTTCAATGAGCAGTTCTTC. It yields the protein CASSSDFNEQFF.

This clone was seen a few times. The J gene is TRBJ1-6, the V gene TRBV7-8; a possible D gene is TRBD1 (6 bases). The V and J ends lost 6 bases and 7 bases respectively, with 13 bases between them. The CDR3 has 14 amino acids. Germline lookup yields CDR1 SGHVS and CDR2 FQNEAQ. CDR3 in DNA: TGTGCCAGCAGTCTCGTGCAGGGGAATTCACCCCTCCACTTT. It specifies CASSLVQGNSPLHF.

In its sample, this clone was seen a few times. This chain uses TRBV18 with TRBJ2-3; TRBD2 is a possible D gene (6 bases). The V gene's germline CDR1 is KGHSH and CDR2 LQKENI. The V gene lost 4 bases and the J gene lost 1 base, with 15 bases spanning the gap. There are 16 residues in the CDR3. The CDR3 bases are TGTGCCAGCTCACGGGAGGCACCAGGAGGCACAGATACGCAGTATTTT. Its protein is CASSREAPGGTDTQYF.

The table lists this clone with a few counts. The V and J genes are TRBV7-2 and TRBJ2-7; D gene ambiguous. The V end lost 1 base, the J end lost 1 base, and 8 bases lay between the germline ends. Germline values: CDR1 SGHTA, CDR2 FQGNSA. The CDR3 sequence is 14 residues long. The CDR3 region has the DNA TGTGCCAGCAGCTTAGTTACCCAATCCTACGAGCAGTACTTC. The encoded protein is CASSLVTQSYEQYF.

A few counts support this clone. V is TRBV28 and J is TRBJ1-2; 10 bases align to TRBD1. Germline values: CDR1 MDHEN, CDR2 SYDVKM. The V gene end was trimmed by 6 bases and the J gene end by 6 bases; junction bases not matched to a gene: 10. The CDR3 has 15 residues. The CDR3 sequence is CASSSGTGVLNGYTF. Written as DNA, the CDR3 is TGTGCCAGCAGCTCCGGGACAGGGGTGTTAAATGGCTACACCTTC.

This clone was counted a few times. CDR3 nucleotide sequence: TGTGCCAGCAGCCCCTCGACAGGGAGGGCAGATACGCAGTATTTT. It specifies CASSPSTGRADTQYF. The chain carries TRBV9 and TRBJ2-3, with D perhaps given as TRBD1 or TRBD2 (7 bases each). The germline V and J ends were trimmed by 4 bases and 4 bases, with 16 bases remaining between them. The CDR3 loop spans 15 amino acids. From germline, CDR1 is SGDLS and CDR2 YYNGEE.

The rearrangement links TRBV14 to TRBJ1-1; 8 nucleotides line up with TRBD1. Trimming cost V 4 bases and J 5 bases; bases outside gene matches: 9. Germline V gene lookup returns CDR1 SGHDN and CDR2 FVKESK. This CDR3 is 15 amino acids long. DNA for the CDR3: TGTGCCAGCAGCCCCCGGACAGGGAAGTGGACTGAAGCTTTCTTT. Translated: CASSPRTGKWTEAFF.

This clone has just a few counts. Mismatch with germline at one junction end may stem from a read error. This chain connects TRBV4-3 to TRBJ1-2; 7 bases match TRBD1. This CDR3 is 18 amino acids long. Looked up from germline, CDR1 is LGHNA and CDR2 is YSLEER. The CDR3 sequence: CASSEEVVRQGELYGYTF. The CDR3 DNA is TGCGCCAGCAGCGAAGAAGTAGTCAGGCAGGGGGAACTATATGGCTACACCTTC.

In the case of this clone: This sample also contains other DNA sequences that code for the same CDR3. CDR3 protein: CASSLAGGSYEQYF. In nucleotides, the CDR3 is TGTGCCAGCAGCTTAGCGGGAGGGTCCTACGAGCAGTACTTC. The gene calls are TRBV7-2 and TRBJ2-7, with 7 bases lining up with TRBD2. Germline CDR1 is SGHTA and CDR2 is FQGNSA. Trimming took 0 bases from V and 1 from J; bases not matched to a gene: 0. This CDR3 is built from 14 residues.